This TCR beta chain was found in a study of blood T cell repertoires in COVID-19. At the level of the study: The United States, Italy and Spain provided the acute and convalescent COVID-19 samples. T cells, B-cell-depleted T cells, or PBMCs provided the cDNA or gDNA that served as material.

The repertoire was sequenced with immunoSEQ multiplex PCR; TCRdb's copy has only in-frame clones and lacks some. The data hold about 130,000 clones, with 75% to 90% observed a single time. CDR3 length: 12 amino acids. J was trimmed by 5 bases and V by 5 bases; bases with no gene match: 2. Germline CDR1 MNHEY, CDR2 SVGEGT. Participants reported their clinical history, and cohort assignment relied on those reports. Symptom resolution, clearance, or two negative PCRs marked the recovered donors of Cohort 3. This clone was observed once. The genes are TRBV6-2 or TRBV6-3 and TRBJ1-1; 7 bases are shared with TRBD1. The sample was PBMCs or T cells enriched from blood (not recorded which). This receptor was obtained from a man between 50 and 59 years old who had recovered from COVID-19. For the CDR3, the DNA is TGTGCCAGCAGTACAGGGGTTACTGAAGCTTTCTTT. Amino acid sequence: CASSTGVTEAFF.